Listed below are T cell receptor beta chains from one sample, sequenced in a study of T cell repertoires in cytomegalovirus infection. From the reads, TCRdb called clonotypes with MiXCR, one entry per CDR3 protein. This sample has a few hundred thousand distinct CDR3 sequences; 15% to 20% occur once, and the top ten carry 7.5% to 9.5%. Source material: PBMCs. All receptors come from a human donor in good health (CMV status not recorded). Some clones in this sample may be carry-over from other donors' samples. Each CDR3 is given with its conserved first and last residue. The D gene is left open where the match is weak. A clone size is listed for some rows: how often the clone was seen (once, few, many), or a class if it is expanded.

cdr3_aa: CASSTAHNEQFF
cdr3_nt: TGTGCCAGCAGTACGGCCCACAATGAGCAGTTCTTC
v_call: TRBV7-2
j_call: TRBJ2-1
d_call: NA
clone_size: many

cdr3_aa: CASSLQGNYQPQHF
cdr3_nt: TGTGCCAGCAGTTTACAGGGGAACTATCAGCCCCAGCATTTT
v_call: TRBV12-3/TRBV12-4
j_call: TRBJ1-5
d_call: NA
clone_size: NA

cdr3_aa: CASSFGRGVEQYF
cdr3_nt: TGTGCCAGCAGCTTTGGGCGGGGGGTCGAGCAGTACTTC
v_call: TRBV5-6
j_call: TRBJ2-7
d_call: TRBD2
clone_size: NA

cdr3_aa: CASSYGAGDYEQYF
cdr3_nt: TGTGCCAGCAGTTACGGCGCGGGGGACTACGAGCAGTACTTC
v_call: TRBV6-5
j_call: TRBJ2-7
d_call: TRBD2
clone_size: many

cdr3_aa: CASSSYGSPLHF
cdr3_nt: TGTGCCAGCAGCTCTTATGGGTCACCCCTCCACTTT
v_call: TRBV7-2
j_call: TRBJ1-6
d_call: NA
clone_size: many

cdr3_aa: CASSGSHSSYNEQFF
cdr3_nt: TGTGCCAGCAGCGGTTCGCACAGCTCCTACAATGAGCAGTTCTTC
v_call: TRBV7-8
j_call: TRBJ2-1
d_call: NA
clone_size: many

cdr3_aa: CASRTAWTGRNNYGYTF
cdr3_nt: TGTGCCAGCAGGACTGCTTGGACAGGACGTAATAACTATGGCTACACCTTC
v_call: TRBV6-1
j_call: TRBJ1-2
d_call: TRBD1
clone_size: many

cdr3_aa: CASNLAGGSAGELFF
cdr3_nt: TGTGCCAGCAACCTAGCGGGAGGAAGCGCCGGGGAGCTGTTTTTT
v_call: TRBV7-2
j_call: TRBJ2-2
d_call: TRBD2
clone_size: few

cdr3_aa: CASSSRELFF
cdr3_nt: TGTGCCAGCAGCTCTCGAGAACTGTTTTTT
v_call: TRBV7-6
j_call: TRBJ1-4
d_call: NA
clone_size: NA

cdr3_aa: CASSWSSGTGVYNEQFF
cdr3_nt: TGTGCCAGCAGTTGGTCCAGTGGGACAGGTGTCTACAATGAGCAGTTCTTC
v_call: TRBV6-6
j_call: TRBJ2-1
d_call: TRBD1
clone_size: many

cdr3_aa: CASHPGGSGTNTQYF
cdr3_nt: TGTGCCAGCCACCCTGGGGGCAGCGGCACAAATACGCAGTATTTT
v_call: TRBV6-2/TRBV6-3
j_call: TRBJ2-3
d_call: NA
clone_size: NA

cdr3_aa: CATSEEGTGSLDEQFF
cdr3_nt: TGTGCCACCAGCGAGGAGGGGACAGGCTCACTGGATGAGCAGTTCTTC
v_call: TRBV15
j_call: TRBJ2-1
d_call: TRBD1
clone_size: NA

cdr3_aa: CASSFDGSTGELFF
cdr3_nt: TGTGCCAGCAGTTTCGACGGAAGCACCGGGGAGCTGTTTTTT
v_call: TRBV12-3/TRBV12-4
j_call: TRBJ2-2
d_call: NA
clone_size: few

cdr3_aa: CSVEYAGFSYEQYF
cdr3_nt: TGCAGCGTTGAATATGCGGGGTTCTCCTACGAGCAGTACTTC
v_call: TRBV29-1
j_call: TRBJ2-7
d_call: NA
clone_size: NA

cdr3_aa: CASSQDLRNTEAFF
cdr3_nt: TGCGCCAGCAGCCAAGATCTCCGGAACACTGAAGCTTTCTTT
v_call: TRBV4-3
j_call: TRBJ1-1
d_call: NA
clone_size: many

cdr3_aa: CASRRLEITDTQYF
cdr3_nt: TGTGCCAGCAGACGACTAGAGATCACAGATACGCAGTATTTT
v_call: TRBV7-6
j_call: TRBJ2-3
d_call: NA
clone_size: many

cdr3_aa: CASSQDLTVQETQYF
cdr3_nt: TGCGCCAGCAGCCAAGACTTGACGGTACAAGAGACCCAGTACTTC
v_call: TRBV4-3
j_call: TRBJ2-5
d_call: NA
clone_size: NA

cdr3_aa: CASSLSGRVLGNIQYF
cdr3_nt: TGTGCCAGCAGCCTTAGCGGGAGGGTTCTGGGAAACATTCAGTACTTC
v_call: TRBV27
j_call: TRBJ2-4
d_call: TRBD2
clone_size: NA

cdr3_aa: CASSFAGQGYQPQHF
cdr3_nt: TGTGCCAGCAGCTTCGCGGGACAGGGTTATCAGCCCCAGCATTTT
v_call: TRBV28
j_call: TRBJ1-5
d_call: TRBD1
clone_size: few

cdr3_aa: CASSESGQGASETYEHYF
cdr3_nt: TGTGCCAGCAGTGAATCAGGACAGGGGGCCTCCGAAACCTACGAGCATTACTTC
v_call: TRBV6-1
j_call: TRBJ2-7
d_call: TRBD1
clone_size: NA

cdr3_aa: CASVGGRGEAFF
cdr3_nt: TGTGCCAGCGTCGGGGGGCGGGGTGAAGCTTTCTTT
v_call: TRBV2
j_call: TRBJ1-1
d_call: NA
clone_size: NA

cdr3_aa: CASSSAIHEQFF
cdr3_nt: TGTGCCAGCAGTTCCGCGATACACGAGCAGTTCTTC
v_call: TRBV6-2/TRBV6-3
j_call: TRBJ2-1
d_call: NA
clone_size: few